This TCR beta chain came from a study of T cells in Graves' hyperthyroidism and ophthalmopathy. Study results and limitations: Most clonotypes expanded in the thyroid (above 0.001) were also present in blood. Separating ophthalmopathy from stable hyperthyroidism was achieved by a 13 V-J model. Progression to ophthalmopathy was predicted a median of roughly 6.8 months early.

RNA transcripts yielded amplified TCR beta CDR3 regions. The primer set for the first-round RT-PCR of the TCR CDR3 was HTBI. One entry per CDR3 protein, called by TCRdb with MiXCR from the multiplex PCR reads. The sample lists roughly 500,000 distinct CDR3 sequences, about half seen once, with 19% in the top ten. Note on this clonotype: Antigen unknown.

Looked up from germline, CDR1 is MNHEY and CDR2 is SMNVEV (reference sequence). The CDR3 loop spans 14 amino acids. V was shortened by 5 bases and J by 2 bases, with 13 bases between the two germline ends. Exclusion of patients followed from uncontrolled infection, other autoimmune disease, pregnancy or lactation. Source material: peripheral blood or thyroid tissue (not recorded which). This receptor was obtained from an adult woman with Graves' disease, either hyperthyroidism or ophthalmopathy (not recorded which). The chain recombines TRBV27 with TRBJ2-7, with D perhaps matching TRBD1 (6 bases). The CDR3 DNA reads TGTGCCAGCAGTCGGACAGAAGAAGCCTACGAGCAGTACTTC. Translating it yields CASSRTEEAYEQYF.